Shown below are 5 T cell receptor beta chains from a single sample sequenced in a study of shared clonotypes between healthy human individuals. Clones were read by immunoSEQ multiplex PCR, and TCRdb kept only the in-frame ones, dropping some. The sample includes 950,000 to 1,100,000 clones, 65% to 80% of them seen just once. The sample consisted of memory CD4+ T cells sorted from blood. The subset is: CD45RA-negative fraction. The receptors stem from a man between 18 and 35 years old in good health.

The chain joins TRBV5-1 to TRBJ2-7; 9 nucleotides agree with TRBD1. Losses at the gene ends were 4 bases for V and 2 bases for J; bases not matched to a gene: 7. Per germline, CDR1 SGHRS and CDR2 YFSETQ. There are 15 residues in the CDR3. The CDR3 spells CASSLGQGSTYEQYF. CDR3 nucleotide sequence: TGCGCCAGCAGCCTAGGACAGGGGTCGACCTACGAGCAGTACTTC. Using reference TRBV5-1 and TRBJ2-7 for the parts outside the CDR3, the full variable domain is KAGVTQTPRYLIKTRGQQVTLSCSPISGHRSVSWYQQTPGQGLQFLFEYFSETQRNKGNFPGRFSGRQFSNSRSEMNVSTLELGDSALYLCASSLGQGSTYEQYFGPGTRLTVT.

The V and J genes are TRBV6-1 and TRBJ2-7; 9 bases agree with TRBD1. Germline CDR1 and CDR2: MNHNS and SASEGT. The ends lost 6 bases at V and 3 bases at J; junction bases unmatched: 6. The CDR3 covers 14 residues. The DNA of the CDR3 is TGTGCCAGCAGAAGGACAGGGGCCAACTACGAGCAGTACTTC. It specifies CASRRTGANYEQYF.

This chain joins TRBV19 and TRBJ1-2; D gene uncertain. The CDR3 runs to 14 residues. Germline CDR1 and CDR2: LNHDA and SQIVND (reference sequence). V was shortened by 0 bases and J by 8 bases, with 13 bases between the two germline ends. Here the CDR3 DNA reads TGTGCCAGTAGTATAGACCAGGCCGCGGTGGGCTACACCTTC. Residues: CASSIDQAAVGYTF.

The chain combines TRBV5-1 with TRBJ1-2; TRBD1 aligns across 9 bases. Trimming took 4 bases from V and 4 from J; bases not matched to a gene: 5. The length of the CDR3 is 14 residues. Germline V lookup: CDR1 SGHRS, CDR2 YFSETQ. The CDR3 sequence: CASSVKGQGYGYTF. Written as DNA, the CDR3 is TGCGCCAGCAGCGTGAAGGGACAGGGCTATGGCTACACCTTC. Together with reference TRBV5-1 and TRBJ1-2, the CDR3 gives the full variable domain: KAGVTQTPRYLIKTRGQQVTLSCSPISGHRSVSWYQQTPGQGLQFLFEYFSETQRNKGNFPGRFSGRQFSNSRSEMNVSTLELGDSALYLCASSVKGQGYGYTFGSGTRLTVV.

This chain uses TRBV6-5 with TRBJ1-3; no clear D gene. The CDR3 loop spans 15 amino acids. V was shortened by 4 bases and J by 1 base, with 11 bases between the two germline ends. Looked up from germline, CDR1 is MNHEY and CDR2 is SVGAGI. The CDR3 protein is CASSSPTGSGNTIYF. The CDR3 DNA reads as TGTGCCAGCAGTTCACCCACGGGATCTGGAAACACCATATATTTT.